Below, 19 T cell receptor beta chains from the same sample are listed, as sequenced in a study of T-cell reconstitution after alpha-beta-depleted transplantation in children. Construction of the TCRbeta library involved unique molecular identifiers. TCRdb passed the PCR reads through MiXCR, listing each CDR3 protein once. The sample has about 610,000 distinct CDR3 sequences, roughly a tenth seen once; the top ten hold 4% to 5%. The sample here was PBMCs from the stem cell graft donor, taken from the stem cell graft. The origin of the receptors is a human donor who donated a stem cell graft to a child with acute myeloid leukemia.

At least ten counts were recorded for this clonotype. V gene TRBV7-9 combines with J gene TRBJ2-7; no reliable D call. The CDR3 runs to 15 residues. CDR1 and CDR2 from the germline V gene are SEHNR and FQNEAQ (reference sequence). Trimming removed 5 bases at V and 4 bases at J, with 18 bases between. CDR3 loop: CASSPSRAPLYEQYF. Here the CDR3 DNA reads TGTGCCAGCAGCCCCAGTCGGGCCCCTTTATACGAGCAGTACTTC. Filled out from reference TRBV7-9 and TRBJ2-7, the complete variable domain reads DTGVSQNPRHKITKRGQNVTFRCDPISEHNRLYWYRQTLGQGPEFLTYFQNEAQLEKSRLLSDRFSAERPKGSFSTLEIQRTEQGDSAMYLCASSPSRAPLYEQYFGPGTRLTVT.

This clonotype was found many times. The chain links TRBV3-1 to TRBJ1-2; no reliable D call. The ends were cut back, 5 bases at V and 3 bases at J, with 4 bases in the middle. CDR1 and CDR2 from the germline V gene are LGHDT and YNNKEL (reference sequence). The CDR3 is made up of 11 amino acids. The CDR3 bases are TGTGCCAGCAGCTGGGACTATGGCTACACCTTC. It encodes CASSWDYGYTF.

This clonotype was seen ten or more times. The chain has TRBV20-1 and TRBJ2-3; 9 bases agree with TRBD1. The CDR3 covers 17 residues. The germline V gene encodes CDR1 DFQATT and CDR2 SNEGSKA (reference sequence). V trimming: 0 bases; J trimming: 3 bases; junction bases outside the gene matches: 10. CDR3 sequence reads: CSARDPSWGQGTDTQYF. The DNA of the CDR3 is TGCAGTGCTAGAGATCCCTCATGGGGACAGGGAACAGATACGCAGTATTTT.

The V and J genes are TRBV12-3 or TRBV12-4 and TRBJ1-1; D perhaps matches TRBD1 (5 bases). Trimming cost V 6 bases and J 1 base, with 12 bases left between them. The CDR3 covers 14 residues. The CDR3 DNA reads as TGTGCCAGCAGCCGAAGGGGCAGGAACACTGAAGCTTTCTTT. It codes for CASSRRGRNTEAFF.

This clonotype was seen at least ten times. The rearrangement joins TRBV10-3 to TRBJ2-1, with D tentatively TRBD1 (6 bases). Trimming took off 0 bases at V and 5 bases at J, with 11 bases between the two ends. The CDR3 loop spans 15 amino acids. Germline V CDR1 and CDR2: ENHRY, SYGVKD. The CDR3 bases are TGTGCCATCAGTGAGTCGAGGGACACAGACAATGAGCAGTTCTTC. Amino acid sequence: CAISESRDTDNEQFF.

This clonotype was detected a few times. The chain couples TRBV27 to TRBJ2-5; the match to TRBD1 covers 9 bases. This CDR3 is 14 amino acids long. The trim removed 6 bases at V and 4 bases at J, leaving 6 bases unmatched. Germline CDR1 and CDR2: MNHEY and SMNVEV (reference sequence). The DNA for the CDR3 is TGTGCCAGCAGCAAGGGACAGGGAAGAGAGACCCAGTACTTC. It specifies CASSKGQGRETQYF.

This clonotype was seen repeatedly, ten times or more. The chain uses TRBV11-2 and TRBJ2-7; 8 bases align to TRBD2. This CDR3 contains 15 residues. Germline-derived CDR1 and CDR2 are SGHAT and FQNNGV. Trimming cost V 5 bases and J 4 bases; bases outside gene matches: 10. The CDR3 DNA reads as TGTGCCAGCAGCGACTATGGGAGCGGGAGATACGAGCAGTACTTC. Translation gives CASSDYGSGRYEQYF.

The rearrangement joins TRBV2 to TRBJ2-5; perhaps D is TRBD1 or TRBD2 (5 bases each). From germline, CDR1 is SNHLY and CDR2 FYNNEI. Trimming cost V 8 bases and J 3 bases, with 13 bases left between them. The CDR3 covers 13 residues. The CDR3 reads CASLAGTKETQYF. CDR3 DNA: TGTGCCAGCCTCGCCGGGACGAAAGAGACCCAGTACTTC.

This clonotype was recorded a few times. This sequence joins TRBV30 and TRBJ2-3; D unresolved. This CDR3 spans 15 amino acids. The ends were cut back, 3 bases at V and 0 bases at J, with 13 bases in the middle. Germline V gives CDR1 GTSNPN, CDR2 SVGIG (reference sequence). Written as DNA, the CDR3 is TGTGCCTGGAGCCTAAAGCATTCTAGCACAGATACGCAGTATTTT. It codes for CAWSLKHSSTDTQYF.

In this sample, this clonotype turned up a few times. It may be a read error: a sequence one base away is much more abundant. The chain is built from TRBV5-6 and TRBJ1-2; TRBD1 is a possible D gene (6 bases). This CDR3 region has 13 residues. The V gene lost 2 bases and the J gene lost 3 bases, with 8 bases spanning the gap. Per germline, CDR1 SGHDT and CDR2 YYEEEE. Written as DNA, the CDR3 is TGTGCCAGCAGCTTCGGACAGTACTATGGCTACACCTTC. Translating gives CASSFGQYYGYTF.

The chain couples TRBV11-2 to TRBJ2-1, with D possibly being TRBD2 (5 bases). Germline V gene lookup returns CDR1 SGHAT and CDR2 FQNNGV. The germline V and J ends were trimmed by 5 bases and 5 bases, with 10 bases remaining between them. CDR3 length: 13 amino acids. CDR3 coding DNA: TGTGCCAGCAGCCGACTCGGGGACAATGAGCAGTTCTTC. As protein: CASSRLGDNEQFF.

This clonotype has more than one count but fewer than ten. The V call is TRBV7-8, the J call TRBJ2-7; 8 nucleotides align to TRBD1. Germline CDR1 reads SGHVS; CDR2 reads FQNEAQ. The V and J ends lost 4 bases and 1 base, in that order; junction bases with no gene match: 6. The CDR3 is made up of 15 amino acids. CDR3 DNA sequence: TGTGCCAGCAGCTCTACCCGGGACAGGTCCTACGAGCAGTACTTC. This translates into CASSSTRDRSYEQYF.

The chain joins TRBV7-2 to TRBJ1-2; D possibly corresponds to TRBD1 (6 bases). CDR1 SGHTA and CDR2 FQGNSA come from the germline V gene. The CDR3 consists of 17 residues. V dropped 5 bases and J dropped 2 bases, with 21 bases sitting between them. The CDR3 DNA is TGTGCCAGCAGCCAACCCCCCGGGACACGGATCAACTATGGCTACACCTTC. Amino acids: CASSQPPGTRINYGYTF.

V is TRBV29-1 and J is TRBJ1-1; no firm D call. Germline CDR1 and CDR2: SQVTM and ANQGSEA. Between the trimmed V and J ends, which lost 5 bases and 0 bases, there was a span of 7 bases. This CDR3 region has 12 residues. The CDR3 sequence: CSVNWMNTEAFF. The CDR3, as DNA: TGCAGCGTTAATTGGATGAACACTGAAGCTTTCTTT.

The J gene is TRBJ2-1, the V gene TRBV2; D uncertain. Per germline, CDR1 SNHLY and CDR2 FYNNEI. V lost 6 bases and J lost 8, with 17 bases in between. CDR3 size: 14 residues. The CDR3 nucleotides are TGTGCCAGCAGCCCCCGGACGGATGGGTATGAGCAGTTCTTC. Translating it yields CASSPRTDGYEQFF. Drawing the rest from reference TRBV2 and TRBJ2-1, the complete variable domain is EPEVTQTPSHQVTQMGQEVILRCVPISNHLYFYWYRQILGQKVEFLVSFYNNEISEKSEIFDDQFSVERPDGSNFTLKIRSTKLEDSAMYFCASSPRTDGYEQFFGPGTRLTVL.

This clonotype has ten or more counts. The chain recombines TRBV24-1 with TRBJ2-1, with TRBD1 identical over 8 bases. The CDR3 totals 14 residues. J was trimmed by 7 bases and V by 2 bases; bases with no gene match: 3. Germline CDR1 reads KGHDR; CDR2 reads SFDVKD. The CDR3: CATSDSGGENEQFF. The CDR3 region has the DNA TGTGCCACCAGTGATTCAGGGGGCGAGAATGAGCAGTTCTTC.

This clonotype has only a few counts. The V call is TRBV5-1, the J call TRBJ1-1, with TRBD1 identical over 7 bases. Germline V gene data show CDR1 as SGHRS and CDR2 as YFSETQ. This CDR3 comprises 14 residues. Losses at the gene ends were 5 bases for V and 1 base for J; bases not matched to a gene: 5. DNA of the CDR3: TGCGCCAGCAGGCAGGGGGGCCCGAACACTGAAGCTTTCTTT. It specifies CASRQGGPNTEAFF.

This clonotype came up many times. The CDR3 DNA sequence: TGTGCCAGCAGCCCGGAGGCGGAGACCCAGTACTTC. Its translation: CASSPEAETQYF. V and J are TRBV7-2 and TRBJ2-5, with a tentative D call TRBD2 (5 bases). V was clipped by 5 bases and J by 5 bases, with 9 bases between them. The CDR3 is 12 residues long. Germline loops: CDR1 SGHTA, CDR2 FQGNSA.

The chain has TRBV4-1 and TRBJ1-5; D remains ambiguous. Germline CDR1 is MGHRA and CDR2 is YSYEKL. V gave up 1 base and J gave up 2 bases, with 9 bases separating them. The CDR3 loop spans 15 amino acids. DNA for the CDR3: TGCGCCAGCAGCCAAGCATCAAAGGGCAATCAGCCCCAGCATTTT. This codes for CASSQASKGNQPQHF.